The entry that follows covers one T cell receptor beta chain sequence. Using immunoSEQ multiplex PCR, the repertoire was profiled, and TCRdb retains in-frame clones only, with some absent. Among roughly 2 million clones listed, 85% to 95% were seen once. The CDR3 covers 16 residues. In germline, CDR1 is MNHEY, CDR2 SVGAGI. V was cut by 0 bases and J by 1 base, with 9 bases left in between. These data are taken from a study of shared clonotypes between healthy human individuals. Sequencing was carried out using naive CD4+ T cells sorted from blood. Subset: CD45RA+ positively selected. The J gene is TRBJ2-2, the V gene TRBV6-5; maybe TRBD2 (5 bases). The source of this sequence is a man aged 18-30 years in good health. The DNA of the CDR3 is TGTGCCAGCAGTTACTCGGTAGCGCGGAACACCGGGGAGCTGTTTTTT. Its protein is CASSYSVARNTGELFF.